The rows below give T cell receptor beta chains drawn from one sample of a study of shared clonotypes between healthy human individuals. Profiled with immunoSEQ multiplex PCR; TCRdb holds only in-frame clones, not every one. The sample holds about 2.4 million clones, approximately 93% seen once. The sequenced material came from naive CD4+ T cells from PBMCs. All receptors derive from a man aged 18 to 30 in good health. Some clones in this sample may be carry-over from other donors' samples. Each CDR3 is given with its conserved first and last residue. Each record gives: J gene, D gene, clone size, V gene, CDR3 protein, CDR3 DNA. D genes are given only for firm matches. Clone size appears in some rows only: once, few, many, or a class for an expanded clone.

>TRBJ1-6|.|.|TRBV28
CASNGGSSYNSPLHF
TGTGCCAGCAACGGCGGGAGCTCCTATAATTCACCCCTCCACTTT
>TRBJ2-1|.|.|TRBV7-2
CASSQTKSGYNEQFF
TGTGCCAGCAGCCAGACGAAGAGCGGCTACAATGAGCAGTTCTTC
>TRBJ1-5|TRBD1|.|TRBV9
CASSATGGQPQHF
TGTGCCAGCAGCGCAACAGGGGGTCAGCCCCAGCATTTT
>TRBJ1-2|.|.|TRBV2
CASSEDSYGYTF
TGTGCCAGCAGCGAAGACAGCTATGGCTACACCTTC
>TRBJ1-2|.|.|TRBV19
CASSIGGLNGYTF
TGTGCCAGTAGTATCGGGGGGCTTAATGGCTACACCTTC
>TRBJ1-1|.|.|TRBV2
CASTADSRNTEAFF
TGTGCCAGCACCGCGGACAGCCGAAACACTGAAGCTTTCTTT
>TRBJ2-2|.|.|TRBV12-5
CASGFWQTNTGELFF
TGTGCTAGTGGTTTTTGGCAGACGAACACCGGGGAGCTGTTTTTT
>TRBJ2-1|TRBD2|few|TRBV27
CASSWTSGSRDEQFF
TGTGCCAGCAGTTGGACTAGCGGGAGTAGGGATGAGCAGTTCTTC
>TRBJ1-1|.|.|TRBV18
CASSYIPGVDTEAFF
TGTGCCAGCTCATATATACCCGGAGTGGACACTGAAGCTTTCTTT
>TRBJ2-6|TRBD1|.|TRBV28
CASTTGSNGANVLTF
TGTGCCAGCACGACAGGGTCTAATGGGGCCAACGTCCTGACTTTC
>TRBJ2-2|.|.|TRBV10-3
CAISESGGELFF
TGTGCCATCAGTGAGTCAGGGGGGGAGCTGTTTTTT
>TRBJ2-7|.|.|TRBV19
CASSGSYEQYF
TGTGCCAGTTCGGGCTCCTACGAGCAGTACTTC
>TRBJ1-5|.|.|TRBV7-2
CASSSRGQPQHF
TGTGCCAGCAGCTCGCGGGGGCAGCCCCAGCATTTT
>TRBJ2-7|TRBD2|.|TRBV4-1
CASSRGTSGTYEQYF
TGCGCCAGCAGCCGCGGGACTAGCGGGACCTACGAGCAGTACTTC
>TRBJ2-1|TRBD2|.|TRBV2
CASSDSGRESYNEQFF
TGTGCCAGCAGTGATAGCGGGAGGGAGTCCTACAATGAGCAGTTCTTC
>TRBJ1-1|TRBD1|.|TRBV18
CASSPGGGLGTEAFF
TGTGCCAGCTCCCCAGGGGGGGGGCTAGGGACTGAAGCTTTCTTT
>TRBJ2-7|.|.|TRBV7-2
CASSLRYEQYF
TGTGCCAGCAGCTTACGCTACGAGCAGTACTTC
>TRBJ1-1|.|.|TRBV5-6
CASSLSRLTEAFF
TGTGCCAGCAGCTTGAGCCGCCTCACGGAAGCTTTCTTT
>TRBJ2-1|TRBD2|.|TRBV2
CASSGGGIRNEQFF
TGTGCCAGCAGTGGGGGGGGGATTCGGAATGAGCAGTTCTTC
>TRBJ1-6|.|.|TRBV7-2
CASSPGPSPLHF
TGTGCCAGCAGCCCAGGGCCATCACCCCTCCACTTT
>TRBJ2-7|.|.|TRBV6-5
CASQNFGTGYEQYF
TGTGCCAGTCAAAATTTCGGAACTGGCTACGAGCAGTACTTC
>TRBJ1-1|.|.|TRBV28
CASRSGGYDGTEAFF
TGTGCCAGCAGGTCCGGGGGCTATGATGGCACTGAAGCTTTCTTT